Included here is one T cell receptor (beta chain) sequence, with context. The antigen is undetermined. This sample is part of a study of cytomegalovirus exposure and HLA in healthy donors. Findings and caveats of the study: Reportedly, cytomegalovirus status was diagnosed with high sensitivity and specificity.

This CDR3 has 18 residues. CDR1 is SEHNR and CDR2 is FQNEAQ in the germline V gene (reference sequence). The V end lost 6 bases, the J end lost 1 base, and 24 bases lay between the germline ends. The study ran its PCR with 60 Vbeta and 13 Jbeta primers. Sequencing was performed with immunoSEQ multiplex PCR; in TCRdb, only in-frame clones are kept and a portion is missing. The sample records more than 100,000 clones, less than 20% being singletons. Specimen: PBMCs. The rearrangement joins TRBV7-9 to TRBJ1-2; TRBD1 might be the D (6 bases). This receptor was identified in a woman aged 18-30 years in good health and CMV-seronegative. The CDR3 bases are TGTGCCAGCAGGGGAGTACGGGACAACGTAGAGCTTAACTATGGCTACACCTTC. This translates into CASRGVRDNVELNYGYTF.